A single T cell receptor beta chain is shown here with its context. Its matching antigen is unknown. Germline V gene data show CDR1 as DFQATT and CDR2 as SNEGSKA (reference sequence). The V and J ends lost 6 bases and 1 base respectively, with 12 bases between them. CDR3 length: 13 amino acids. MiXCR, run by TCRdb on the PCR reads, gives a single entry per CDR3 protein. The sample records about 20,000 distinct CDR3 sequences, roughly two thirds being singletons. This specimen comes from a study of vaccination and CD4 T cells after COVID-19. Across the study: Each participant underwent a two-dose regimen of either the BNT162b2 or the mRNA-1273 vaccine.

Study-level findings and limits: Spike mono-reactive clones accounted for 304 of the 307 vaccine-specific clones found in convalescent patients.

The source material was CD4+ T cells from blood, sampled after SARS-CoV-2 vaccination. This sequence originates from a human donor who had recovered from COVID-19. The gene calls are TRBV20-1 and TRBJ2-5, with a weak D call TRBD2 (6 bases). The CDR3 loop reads CSATEGLQETQYF. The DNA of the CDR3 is TGCAGTGCGACAGAGGGACTCCAAGAGACCCAGTACTTC.